The source of this TCR beta chain is a study of radiotherapy plus CTLA-4 blockade in lung cancer (dated by TCRdb to about 2018). Study-level background: Objective responses occurred in around 19% of enrolled patients, and around 30% achieved disease control.

Libraries were prepared through the immunoSEQ multiplex PCR assay. As stored in TCRdb, this immuneACCESS dataset retains in-frame rearrangements with V and J assigned. A fraction of the clones does not appear; measured against another copy, unresolved V genes explain less than half of the discrepancy, and the remainder lacks a known reason. In this sample the table shows nearly 110,000 clones, 85% to 90% of which occur a single time. In total, the top ten clones hold roughly 2.5% of the sample. At the junction V is shortened by 2 bases and J by 2 bases, with 14 bases in between. The CDR3 goes from the cysteine to the phenylalanine over 16 residues. The retained sequence is limited to the CDR3, 48 bases, with the frame set at the first base. Looking up the germline V gene (reference sequence) yields CDR1 SEHNR and CDR2 FQNEAQ. In this study, focal radiation therapy paired with CTLA-4 blockade (ipilimumab) was tested in patients who had chemo-refractory metastatic non-small-cell lung cancer.

To note about this clone: There is no known antigen for this receptor. The input lacks base qualities; no much larger clone sits a single base away.

The study at large found these results: After treatment with radiotherapy and ipilimumab, TCR clones that originated in tumors expanded in peripheral blood. Increased serum interferon-beta after radiation, together with early dynamic changes in blood T cell clones, were reported to be the strongest predictors of response.

Recombination linked TRBV7-9 to TRBJ2-3; the D gene is possibly TRBD2, with 5 bases matching. Specimen: peripheral blood, collected from a patient treated with radiotherapy plus ipilimumab. The receptor's source is a human donor with non-small cell lung cancer that progressed on radiotherapy plus ipilimumab. Some clones in this sample may be carry-over from other donors' samples. The DNA sequence reads TGTGCCAGCAGCTTACCCCAGCGGTACCCCACAGATACGCAGTATTTT. Protein translation: CASSLPQRYPTDTQYF.